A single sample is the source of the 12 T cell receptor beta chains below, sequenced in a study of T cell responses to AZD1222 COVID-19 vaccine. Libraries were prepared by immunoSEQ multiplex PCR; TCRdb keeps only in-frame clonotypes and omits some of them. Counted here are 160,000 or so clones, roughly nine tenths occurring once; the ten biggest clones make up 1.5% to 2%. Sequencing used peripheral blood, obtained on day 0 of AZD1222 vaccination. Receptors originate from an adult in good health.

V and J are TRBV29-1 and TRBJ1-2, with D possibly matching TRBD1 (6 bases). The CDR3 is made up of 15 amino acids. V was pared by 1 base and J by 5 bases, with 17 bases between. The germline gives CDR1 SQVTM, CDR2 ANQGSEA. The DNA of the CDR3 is TGCAGCGTTGAAGGGGGCTTAGGACAGATATATGGCTACACCTTC. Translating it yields CSVEGGLGQIYGYTF.

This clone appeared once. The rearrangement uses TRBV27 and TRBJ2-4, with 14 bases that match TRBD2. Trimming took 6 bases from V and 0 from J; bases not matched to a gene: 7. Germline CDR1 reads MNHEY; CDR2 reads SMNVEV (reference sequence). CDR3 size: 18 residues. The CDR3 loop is CASSQVGLAGVAKNIQYF. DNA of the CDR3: TGTGCCAGCAGCCAAGTGGGACTAGCGGGAGTAGCCAAAAACATTCAGTACTTC.

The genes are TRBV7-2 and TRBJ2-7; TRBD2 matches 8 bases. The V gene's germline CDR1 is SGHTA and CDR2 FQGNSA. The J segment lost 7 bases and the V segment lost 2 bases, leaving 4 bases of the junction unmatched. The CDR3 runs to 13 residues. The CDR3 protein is CASSLISSGEQYF. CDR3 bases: TGTGCCAGCAGCTTAATCTCTAGCGGGGAGCAGTACTTC.

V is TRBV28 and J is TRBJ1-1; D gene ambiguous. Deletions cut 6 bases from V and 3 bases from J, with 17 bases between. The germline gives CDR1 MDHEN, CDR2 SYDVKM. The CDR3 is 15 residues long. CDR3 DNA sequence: TGTGCCAGCAGGCTCCCCATGGGCGGCTACACTGAAGCTTTCTTT. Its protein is CASRLPMGGYTEAFF. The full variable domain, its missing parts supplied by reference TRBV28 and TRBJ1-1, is DVKVTQSSRYLVKRTGEKVFLECVQDMDHENMFWYRQDPGLGLRLIYFSYDVKMKEKGDIPEGYSVSREKKERFSLILESASTNQTSMYLCASRLPMGGYTEAFFGQGTRLTVV.

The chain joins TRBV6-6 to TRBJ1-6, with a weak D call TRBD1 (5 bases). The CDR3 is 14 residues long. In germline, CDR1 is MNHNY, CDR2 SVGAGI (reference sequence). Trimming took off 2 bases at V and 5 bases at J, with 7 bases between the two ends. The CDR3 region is CASSYVGDNSPLHF. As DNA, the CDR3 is TGTGCCAGCAGTTACGTAGGGGATAATTCACCCCTCCACTTT.

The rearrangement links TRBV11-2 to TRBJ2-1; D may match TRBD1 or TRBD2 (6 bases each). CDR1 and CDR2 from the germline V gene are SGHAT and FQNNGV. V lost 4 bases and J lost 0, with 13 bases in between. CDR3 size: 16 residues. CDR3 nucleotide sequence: TGTGCCAGCAGCTCCCTTAGGGGGGCCTCCTACAATGAGCAGTTCTTC. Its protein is CASSSLRGASYNEQFF. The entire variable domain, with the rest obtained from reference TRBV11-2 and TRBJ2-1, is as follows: EAGVAQSPRYKIIEKRQSVAFWCNPISGHATLYWYQQILGQGPKLLIQFQNNGVVDDSQLPKDRFSAERLKGVDSTLKIQPAKLEDSAVYLCASSSLRGASYNEQFFGPGTRLTVL.

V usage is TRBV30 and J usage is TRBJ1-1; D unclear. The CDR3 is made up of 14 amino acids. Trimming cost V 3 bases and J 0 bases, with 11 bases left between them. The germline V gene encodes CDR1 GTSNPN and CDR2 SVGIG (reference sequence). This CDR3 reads CAWRRGPMNTEAFF. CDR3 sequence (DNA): TGTGCCTGGAGGAGAGGACCCATGAACACTGAAGCTTTCTTT.

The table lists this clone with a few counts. The CDR3 DNA follows: TGTGCCAGCAGCCCACGGCAGGGGCGGGCCAATGAGCAGTTCTTC. It encodes CASSPRQGRANEQFF. The chain uses TRBV11-2 and TRBJ2-1; tentatively, D is TRBD1 (6 bases). CDR3 length: 15 amino acids. Trimming took 5 bases from V and 6 from J, leaving 17 bases between them. The V gene's germline CDR1 is SGHAT and CDR2 FQNNGV.

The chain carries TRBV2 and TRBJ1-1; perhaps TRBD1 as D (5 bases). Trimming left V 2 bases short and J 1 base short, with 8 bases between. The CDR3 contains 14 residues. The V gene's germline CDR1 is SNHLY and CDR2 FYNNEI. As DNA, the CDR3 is TGTGCCAGCAGTGAACAGGGTTGGAACACTGAAGCTTTCTTT. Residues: CASSEQGWNTEAFF.

The CDR3 nucleotides are TGCGCCAGCAGCCCCCAACCAAACTCCTACGAGCAGTACGTC. Amino acids: CASSPQPNSYEQYV. The chain couples TRBV5-1 to TRBJ2-7; D is ambiguous. The CDR3 runs 14 residues. Germline CDR1 SGHRS, CDR2 YFSETQ. V dropped 4 bases and J dropped 0 bases, with 11 bases sitting between them.

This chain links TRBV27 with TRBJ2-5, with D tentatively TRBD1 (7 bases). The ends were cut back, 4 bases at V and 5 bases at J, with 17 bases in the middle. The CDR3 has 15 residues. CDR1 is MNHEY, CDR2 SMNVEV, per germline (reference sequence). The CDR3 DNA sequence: TGTGCCAGCAGTTCCTTCCAGGGGGGTAGTGAGACCCAGTACTTC. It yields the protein CASSSFQGGSETQYF.

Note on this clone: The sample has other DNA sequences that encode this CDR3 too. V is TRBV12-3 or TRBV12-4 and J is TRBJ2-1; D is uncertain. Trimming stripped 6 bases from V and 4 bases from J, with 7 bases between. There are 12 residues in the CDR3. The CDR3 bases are TGTGCCAGCAGCCCACCTTACAATGAGCAGTTCTTC. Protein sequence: CASSPPYNEQFF.